This T cell receptor (beta chain) comes out of a study of T-cell reconstitution after alpha-beta-depleted transplantation in children. Unique molecular identifiers tagged the TCRbeta library. TCRdb called the PCR reads again in MiXCR, with one record for every CDR3 protein. The sample lists about 980,000 distinct CDR3 sequences, about 29% occurring once. In germline, CDR1 is SGHTA, CDR2 FQGNSA. Unmatched junction bases numbered 6, after V lost 0 bases and J lost 7 bases. CDR3 length: 17 amino acids. This sequence joins TRBV7-2 and TRBJ2-2; 12 bases map to TRBD1. The sequenced sample was PBMCs, mostly from graft donor cells, obtained 360 days after TCRalphabeta/CD19-depleted stem cell transplant. The clonotype was recovered from a boy under two years old who had a stem cell transplant for SCID, so the T cells may come from the graft donor. The CDR3 DNA follows: TGTGCCAGCAGCTTAGCGGGACAGGGGGCGAATGGCGGGGAGCTGTTTTTT. Translated, it gives CASSLAGQGANGGELFF.